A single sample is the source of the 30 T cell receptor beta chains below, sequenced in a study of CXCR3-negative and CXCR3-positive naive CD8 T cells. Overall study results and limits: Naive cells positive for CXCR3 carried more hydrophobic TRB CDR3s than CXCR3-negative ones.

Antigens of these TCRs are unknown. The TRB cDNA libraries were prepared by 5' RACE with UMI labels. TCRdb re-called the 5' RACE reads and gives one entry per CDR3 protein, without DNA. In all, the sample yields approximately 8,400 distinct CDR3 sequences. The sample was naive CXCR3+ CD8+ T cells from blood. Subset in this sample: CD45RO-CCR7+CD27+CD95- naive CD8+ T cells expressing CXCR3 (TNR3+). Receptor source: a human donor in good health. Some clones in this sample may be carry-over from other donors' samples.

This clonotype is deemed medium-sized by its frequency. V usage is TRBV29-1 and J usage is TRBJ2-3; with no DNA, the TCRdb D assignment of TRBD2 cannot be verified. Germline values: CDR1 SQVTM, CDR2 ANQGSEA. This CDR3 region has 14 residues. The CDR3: CSVRLAGVTDTQYF.

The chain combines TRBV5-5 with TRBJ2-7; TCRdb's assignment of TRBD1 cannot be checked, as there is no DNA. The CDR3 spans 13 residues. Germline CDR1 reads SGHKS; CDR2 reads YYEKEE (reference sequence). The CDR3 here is CASSFGGRSEQYF.

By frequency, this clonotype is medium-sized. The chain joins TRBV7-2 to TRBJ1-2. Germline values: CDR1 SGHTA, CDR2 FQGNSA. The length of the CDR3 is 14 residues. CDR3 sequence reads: CASSFPARIYGYTF.

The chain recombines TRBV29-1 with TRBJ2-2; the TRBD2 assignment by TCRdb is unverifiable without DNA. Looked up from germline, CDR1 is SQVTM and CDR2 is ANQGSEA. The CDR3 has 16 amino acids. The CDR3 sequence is CSVEEALRGDTGELFF.

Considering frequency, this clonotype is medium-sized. The CDR3 region is CSVSKGGGEQYF. V gene TRBV29-1 combines with J gene TRBJ2-7; there is no DNA to check the TCRdb D call of TRBD1. The germline CDR1 and CDR2 sequences are SQVTM and ANQGSEA. The CDR3 runs 12 residues.

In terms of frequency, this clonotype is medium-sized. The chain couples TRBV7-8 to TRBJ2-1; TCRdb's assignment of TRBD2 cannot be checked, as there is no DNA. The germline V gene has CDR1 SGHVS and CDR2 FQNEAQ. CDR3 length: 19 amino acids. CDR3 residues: CASSSGLAGGNARYNEQFF.

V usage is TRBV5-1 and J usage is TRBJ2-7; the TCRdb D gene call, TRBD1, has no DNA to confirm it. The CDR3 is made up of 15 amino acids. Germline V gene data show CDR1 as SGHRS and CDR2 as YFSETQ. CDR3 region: CASSERQGNSYEQYF.

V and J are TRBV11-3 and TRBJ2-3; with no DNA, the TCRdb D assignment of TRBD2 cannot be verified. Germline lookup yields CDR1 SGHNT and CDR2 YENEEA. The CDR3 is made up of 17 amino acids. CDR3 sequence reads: CASSPLAGGIRTDTQYF.

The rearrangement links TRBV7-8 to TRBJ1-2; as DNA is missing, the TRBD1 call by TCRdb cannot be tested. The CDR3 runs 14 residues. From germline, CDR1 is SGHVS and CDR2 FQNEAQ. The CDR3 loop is CASSPIDRDYGYTF. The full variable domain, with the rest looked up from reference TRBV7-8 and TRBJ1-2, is GAGVSQSPRYKVAKRGQDVALRCDPISGHVSLFWYQQALGQGPEFLTYFQNEAQLDKSGLPSDRFFAERPEGSVSTLKIQRTQQEDSAVYLCASSPIDRDYGYTFGSGTRLTVV.

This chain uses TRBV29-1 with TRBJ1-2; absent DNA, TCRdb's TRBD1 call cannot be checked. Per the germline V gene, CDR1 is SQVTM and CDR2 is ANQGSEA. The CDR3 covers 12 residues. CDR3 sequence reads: CSVVTIGGDYTF.

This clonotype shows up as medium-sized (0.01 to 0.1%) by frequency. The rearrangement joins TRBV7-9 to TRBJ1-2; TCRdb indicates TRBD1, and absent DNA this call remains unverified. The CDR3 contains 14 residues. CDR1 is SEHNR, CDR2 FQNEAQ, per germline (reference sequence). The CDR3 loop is CASSPTQGVYGYTF.

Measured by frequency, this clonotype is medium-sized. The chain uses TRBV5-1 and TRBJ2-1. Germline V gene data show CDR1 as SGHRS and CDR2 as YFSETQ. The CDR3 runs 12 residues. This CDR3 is CASRNHNNEQFF.

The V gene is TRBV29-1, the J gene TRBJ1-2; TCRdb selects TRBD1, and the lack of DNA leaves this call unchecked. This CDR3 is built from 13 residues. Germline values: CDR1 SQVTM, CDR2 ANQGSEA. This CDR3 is CSVAGGDYYGYTF.

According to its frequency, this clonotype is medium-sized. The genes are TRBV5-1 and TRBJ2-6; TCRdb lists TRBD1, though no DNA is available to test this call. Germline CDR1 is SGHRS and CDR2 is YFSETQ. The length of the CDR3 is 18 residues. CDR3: CASSLAWGPASGANVLTF.

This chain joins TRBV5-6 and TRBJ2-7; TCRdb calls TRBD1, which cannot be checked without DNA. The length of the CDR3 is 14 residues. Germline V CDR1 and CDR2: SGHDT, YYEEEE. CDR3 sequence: CASSFGTGGYEQYF.

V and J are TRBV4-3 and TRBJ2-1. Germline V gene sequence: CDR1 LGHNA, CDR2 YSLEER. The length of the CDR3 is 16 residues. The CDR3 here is CASSQAQRLLHNEQFF.

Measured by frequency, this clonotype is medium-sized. CDR3 protein: CSARLGGDTEAFF. This sequence joins TRBV20-1 and TRBJ1-1. This CDR3 region has 13 residues. The germline V gene encodes CDR1 DFQATT and CDR2 SNEGSKA (reference sequence).

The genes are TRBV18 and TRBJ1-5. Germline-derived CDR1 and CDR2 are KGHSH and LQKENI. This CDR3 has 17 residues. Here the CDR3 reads CASSRERGGPADQPQHF.

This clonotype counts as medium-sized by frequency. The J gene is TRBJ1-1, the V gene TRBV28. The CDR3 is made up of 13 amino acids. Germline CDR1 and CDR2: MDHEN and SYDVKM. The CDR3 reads CASSLIRWAEAFF.

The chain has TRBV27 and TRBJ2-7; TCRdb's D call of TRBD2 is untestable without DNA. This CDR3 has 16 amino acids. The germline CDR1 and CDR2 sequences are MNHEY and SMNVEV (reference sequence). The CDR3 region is CASSPRTSGSTYEQYF.

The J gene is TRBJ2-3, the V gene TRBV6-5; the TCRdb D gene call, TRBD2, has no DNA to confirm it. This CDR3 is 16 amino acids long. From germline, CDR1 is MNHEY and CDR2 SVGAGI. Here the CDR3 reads CASSYSSTLAGDTQYF.

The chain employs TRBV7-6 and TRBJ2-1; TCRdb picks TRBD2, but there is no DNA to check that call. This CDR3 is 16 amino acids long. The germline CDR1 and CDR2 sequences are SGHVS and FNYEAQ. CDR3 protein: CASSFGFASGYNEQFF.

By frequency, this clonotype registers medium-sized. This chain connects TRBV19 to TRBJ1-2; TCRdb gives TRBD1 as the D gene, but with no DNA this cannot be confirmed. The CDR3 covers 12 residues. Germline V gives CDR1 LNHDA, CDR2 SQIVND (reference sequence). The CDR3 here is CASSQGSGGYTF.

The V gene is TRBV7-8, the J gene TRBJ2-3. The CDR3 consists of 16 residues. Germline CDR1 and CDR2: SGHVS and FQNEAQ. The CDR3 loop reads CASSLALAGGTDTQYF.

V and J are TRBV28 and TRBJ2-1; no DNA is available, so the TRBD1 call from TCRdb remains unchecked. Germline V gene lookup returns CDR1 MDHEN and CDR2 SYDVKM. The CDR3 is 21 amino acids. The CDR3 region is CASSLNLWEPGSGSSYNEQFF.

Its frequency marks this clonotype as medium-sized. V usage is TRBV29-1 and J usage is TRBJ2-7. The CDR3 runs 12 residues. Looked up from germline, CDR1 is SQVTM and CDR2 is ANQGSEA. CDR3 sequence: CSVLTTGYEQYF.

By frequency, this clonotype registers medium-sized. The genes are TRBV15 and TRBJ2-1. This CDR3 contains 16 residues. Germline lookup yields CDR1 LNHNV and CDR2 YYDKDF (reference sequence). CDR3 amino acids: CATSRDSLSSYNEQFF.

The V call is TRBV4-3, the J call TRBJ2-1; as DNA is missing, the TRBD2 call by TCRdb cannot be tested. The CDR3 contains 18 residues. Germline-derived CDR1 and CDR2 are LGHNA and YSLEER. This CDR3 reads CASSQAPGLDFAYNEQFF.

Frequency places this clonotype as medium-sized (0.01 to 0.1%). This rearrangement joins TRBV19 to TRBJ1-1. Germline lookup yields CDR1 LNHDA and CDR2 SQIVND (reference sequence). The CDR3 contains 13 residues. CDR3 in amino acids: CATKRALNTEAFF.

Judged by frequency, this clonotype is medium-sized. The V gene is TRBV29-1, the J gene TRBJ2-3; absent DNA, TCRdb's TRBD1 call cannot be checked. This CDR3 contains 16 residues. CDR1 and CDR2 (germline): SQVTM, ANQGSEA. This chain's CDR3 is CSVEGRVGDHTDTQYF.